Each of the 2 T cell receptor beta chains below was sequenced from the same sample in a study of early T cells in non-severe SARS-CoV-2 infection. TCRdb redid the calling of the 5' RACE reads with MiXCR, one entry per CDR3 protein. The data contain tens of thousands of distinct CDR3 sequences, about 10% of them singletons. Source material: whole blood. The receptors originated from an adult who was a healthcare worker with PCR-confirmed SARS-CoV-2 infection or an uninfected control (not recorded which).

This chain joins TRBV29-1 and TRBJ2-2; D uncertain. V lost 4 bases and J 0 bases, leaving 6 bases between the germline ends. The CDR3 contains 13 residues. Per the germline V gene, CDR1 is SQVTM and CDR2 is ANQGSEA. The CDR3 loop is CSVVKTNTGELFF. The CDR3, as DNA: TGCAGCGTTGTAAAGACGAACACCGGGGAGCTGTTTTTT.

This clonotype has only a few counts. This sequence joins TRBV5-1 and TRBJ2-7, with 7 bases that match TRBD1. Germline CDR1 and CDR2: SGHRS and YFSETQ. The CDR3 is made up of 13 amino acids. Germline trimming cut 4 bases from V and 5 bases from J; bases unmatched to any gene: 6. DNA of the CDR3: TGCGCCAGCAGCCCGACAGGGTTCGACGAGCAGTACTTC. Translated: CASSPTGFDEQYF.